These 22 T cell receptor beta chains originate from one sample sequenced in a study of blood T cell repertoires in COVID-19. Libraries were prepared by immunoSEQ multiplex PCR; TCRdb keeps only in-frame clonotypes and omits some of them. The data hold 25,000 to 35,000 clones, with around nine tenths observed a single time. Source material: peripheral blood. These receptors were collected from a human donor in a cohort sampled during active COVID-19. The donor label of this sample is uncertain.

The rearrangement joins TRBV6-6 to TRBJ2-7; 7 bases fit TRBD1. CDR3 length: 14 amino acids. Looked up from germline, CDR1 is MNHNY and CDR2 is SVGAGI (reference sequence). J lost 2 bases, V lost 4 bases, and 5 bases had no gene match. The CDR3 DNA reads TGTGCCAGCAGTTCCTCAGGGGGTACCTACGAGCAGTACTTC. This translates into CASSSSGGTYEQYF.

The chain recombines TRBV6-1 with TRBJ1-6, with 7 positions matching TRBD1. The germline V gene encodes CDR1 MNHNS and CDR2 SASEGT. Trimming cost V 0 bases and J 3 bases; bases outside gene matches: 5. The CDR3 is 17 residues long. CDR3 in amino acids: CASSEAHRGGYNSPLHF. The CDR3 DNA sequence: TGTGCCAGCAGTGAAGCGCACAGGGGTGGCTATAATTCACCCCTCCACTTT.

The chain employs TRBV19 and TRBJ1-5, with no clear D. This CDR3 comprises 15 residues. Trimming took 5 bases from V and 3 from J, leaving 14 bases between them. CDR1 and CDR2 from the germline V gene are LNHDA and SQIVND (reference sequence). In DNA form, the CDR3 reads TGTGCCAGTAGTTTCACATCCCCCAACAATCAGCCCCAGCATTTT. Residues: CASSFTSPNNQPQHF.

CDR3 bases: TGTGCCATCAGGGGAACAGGGTTAAACACTGAAGCTTTCTTT. It encodes CAIRGTGLNTEAFF. The V and J genes are TRBV10-3 and TRBJ1-1; D is possibly TRBD1 (6 bases). Trimming cost V 6 bases and J 2 bases, with 13 bases left between them. The CDR3 covers 14 residues. Germline-derived CDR1 and CDR2 are ENHRY and SYGVKD.

This sequence joins TRBV19 and TRBJ2-2; 8 bases are shared with TRBD2. The CDR3 spans 15 residues. V dropped 10 bases and J dropped 5; count of bases not matched to a gene: 12. The germline V gene has CDR1 LNHDA and CDR2 SQIVND (reference sequence). As DNA, the CDR3 is TGTGCCACCCCCCGGATAGCGGGAAATACCGGGGAGCTGTTTTTT. Protein sequence: CATPRIAGNTGELFF. The full variable domain, in which reference TRBV19 and TRBJ2-2 provide the parts outside the CDR3, is DGGITQSPKYLFRKEGQNVTLSCEQNLNHDAMYWYRQDPGQGLRLIYYSQIVNDFQKGDIAEGYSVSREKKESFPLTVTSAQKNPTAFYLCATPRIAGNTGELFFGEGSRLTVL.

The rearrangement uses TRBV27 and TRBJ1-5, with D possibly being TRBD1 (6 bases). V lost 8 bases to trimming and J lost 6 bases, with 20 bases between them. This CDR3 is 15 amino acids long. From germline, CDR1 is MNHEY and CDR2 SMNVEV (reference sequence). The CDR3 is CASRVYGGLGQPQHF. The DNA of the CDR3 is TGTGCCAGCCGCGTCTACGGGGGGCTTGGTCAGCCCCAGCATTTT.

The chain is built from TRBV11-2 and TRBJ2-3, with 14 bases identical to TRBD2. V gave up 5 bases and J gave up 7 bases; unmatched junction bases: 8. Per germline, CDR1 SGHAT and CDR2 FQNNGV. The CDR3 has 16 amino acids. The CDR3 protein is CASSQTSGRAGNTQYF. The DNA for the CDR3 is TGTGCCAGCAGCCAGACTAGCGGGAGGGCCGGGAATACGCAGTATTTT.

This clone was seen just once. V gene TRBV19 combines with J gene TRBJ2-7, with TRBD1 identical over 7 bases. This CDR3 comprises 14 residues. V was pared by 5 bases and J by 2 bases, with 6 bases of the junction left unmatched. From germline, CDR1 is LNHDA and CDR2 SQIVND (reference sequence). Written as DNA, the CDR3 is TGTGCCAGTAGTCTCCGGGACAGCACCTACGAGCAGTACTTC. It encodes CASSLRDSTYEQYF.

The gene calls are TRBV5-6 and TRBJ1-6; 8 positions match TRBD1. This CDR3 is 14 amino acids long. Germline CDR1 SGHDT, CDR2 YYEEEE. After removal of 5 bases from V and 7 bases from J, the junction contained 5 bases not matched to a gene. The CDR3 region has the DNA TGTGCCAGCAGAACCGGGACAGGCAATTCACCCCTCCACTTT. As protein: CASRTGTGNSPLHF.

This rearrangement joins TRBV7-3 to TRBJ1-1, with D perhaps matching TRBD1 (6 bases). Looked up from germline, CDR1 is SGHTA and CDR2 is FQGTGA. Trimming took off 5 bases at V and 7 bases at J, with 23 bases between the two ends. The CDR3 is 16 amino acids. The CDR3 coding sequence is TGTGCCAGCAGCCCAAAGGGGGACGTCCTTGGGGGTGAAGCTTTCTTT. Amino acids: CASSPKGDVLGGEAFF.

V gene TRBV24-1 combines with J gene TRBJ2-5, with 7 bases identical to TRBD1. Germline V CDR1 and CDR2: KGHDR, SFDVKD. V lost 5 bases, J lost 2 bases, and 7 bases stayed unmatched. The CDR3 extends over 15 amino acids. This CDR3 reads CATSGSGTAQETQYF. Here the CDR3 DNA reads TGTGCCACCAGTGGTTCCGGGACAGCGCAAGAGACCCAGTACTTC.

The CDR3 DNA reads TGTGCCAGCAGCCAGACAGGGGGCGCGGGTTCACCCCTCCACTTT. Protein product: CASSQTGGAGSPLHF. The chain employs TRBV5-4 and TRBJ1-6; TRBD1 aligns across 10 bases. Germline loops: CDR1 SGHNT, CDR2 YYREEE (reference sequence). The V gene end was trimmed by 4 bases and the J gene end by 9 bases; junction bases not matched to a gene: 7. The CDR3 contains 15 residues. The entire variable domain, with the rest obtained from reference TRBV5-4 and TRBJ1-6, is as follows: ETGVTQSPTHLIKTRGQQVTLRCSSQSGHNTVSWYQQALGQGPQFIFQYYREEENGRGNFPPRFSGLQFPNYSSELNVNALELDDSALYLCASSQTGGAGSPLHFGNGTRLTVT.

The rearrangement joins TRBV28 to TRBJ2-1; 8 positions match TRBD1. The CDR3 loop spans 16 amino acids. The V gene's germline CDR1 is MDHEN and CDR2 SYDVKM. V was pared by 3 bases and J by 2 bases, with 6 bases of the junction left unmatched. CDR3 loop: CASSLRQGAPYNEQFF. CDR3 bases: TGTGCCAGCAGTTTGCGCCAGGGGGCACCCTACAATGAGCAGTTCTTC.

This clone was seen only once. The chain links TRBV18 to TRBJ1-6; TRBD1 might be the D (5 bases). V lost 4 bases and J lost 10, with 11 bases in between. CDR1 KGHSH and CDR2 LQKENI come from the germline V gene. This CDR3 contains 13 residues. DNA for the CDR3: TGTGCCAGCTCACAACAGGCGAGGTCACCCCTCCACTTT. It encodes CASSQQARSPLHF.

The chain uses TRBV19 and TRBJ2-4, with a possible D match to TRBD2 (5 bases). Germline V lookup: CDR1 LNHDA, CDR2 SQIVND (reference sequence). Between the trimmed V and J ends, which lost 4 bases and 1 base, there was a span of 14 bases. The CDR3 runs to 16 residues. DNA for the CDR3: TGTGCCAGTAGTACCCACCCATCGGGGGCCAAAAACATTCAGTACTTC. Residues: CASSTHPSGAKNIQYF.

This clone was found once. The J gene is TRBJ1-2, the V gene TRBV5-1; 12 bases agree with TRBD1. Germline trimming cut 4 bases from V and 6 bases from J; bases unmatched to any gene: 7. This CDR3 spans 15 amino acids. Germline CDR1 is SGHRS and CDR2 is YFSETQ. CDR3 sequence reads: CASSQGDRGQDGYTF. CDR3 DNA sequence: TGCGCCAGCAGCCAGGGGGACAGGGGGCAGGATGGCTACACCTTC.

This clone was observed a few times. The chain recombines TRBV5-1 with TRBJ2-5; 7 positions agree with TRBD2. Unmatched junction bases numbered 9, after V lost 2 bases and J lost 5 bases. The CDR3 is 15 amino acids. In germline, CDR1 is SGHRS, CDR2 YFSETQ. CDR3 protein: CASSLSAGAGETQYF. CDR3 sequence (DNA): TGCGCCAGCAGCTTATCGGCGGGAGCGGGGGAGACCCAGTACTTC.

The V and J genes are TRBV28 and TRBJ2-3; 9 nucleotides match TRBD1. The ends lost 7 bases at V and 4 bases at J; junction bases unmatched: 9. Germline V lookup: CDR1 MDHEN, CDR2 SYDVKM. The CDR3 runs to 15 residues. The CDR3 DNA sequence: TGTGCCAGCATGAGATTAAGGACAGGGGCAGATACGCAGTATTTT. Translating it yields CASMRLRTGADTQYF.

The rearrangement uses TRBV7-8 and TRBJ2-4; 14 nucleotides line up with TRBD2. The CDR3 runs to 16 residues. The V gene's germline CDR1 is SGHVS and CDR2 FQNEAQ. The junction had 1 base not matched to a gene; V was cut back by 1 base and J by 5 bases. The CDR3 loop reads CASSLVTSGRENIQYF. The CDR3 nucleotides read TGTGCCAGCAGCTTAGTGACTAGCGGGAGGGAAAACATTCAGTACTTC.

V usage is TRBV10-3 and J usage is TRBJ1-4; a possible D gene is TRBD1 (6 bases). Germline CDR1 is ENHRY and CDR2 is SYGVKD. Trimming left V 3 bases short and J 2 bases short, with 13 bases between. The CDR3 sequence is 16 residues long. The chain's CDR3 is CAISDPGTGTNEKLFF. In DNA form, the CDR3 reads TGTGCCATCAGTGATCCCGGTACAGGGACTAATGAAAAACTGTTTTTT.

The chain couples TRBV28 to TRBJ1-3; 11 bases are a match to TRBD1. Germline CDR1 is MDHEN and CDR2 is SYDVKM. The CDR3 extends over 17 amino acids. V was clipped by 5 bases and J by 3 bases; unmatched bases: 9. The CDR3 spells CASSLWTGGEFGNTIYF. Written as DNA, the CDR3 is TGTGCCAGCAGTCTTTGGACAGGGGGCGAGTTTGGAAACACCATATATTTT.

This clone was picked up a small number of times. V gene TRBV3-1 (or the pseudogene TRBV3-2) combines with J gene TRBJ2-7; 9 bases fit TRBD1. The V gene's germline CDR1 is LGHDT and CDR2 YNNKEL (reference sequence). V trimming: 2 bases; J trimming: 6 bases; junction bases outside the gene matches: 8. This CDR3 is built from 15 residues. The CDR3: CASSQLGTGMGEQYF. The DNA for the CDR3 is TGTGCCAGCAGCCAACTGGGGACAGGGATGGGCGAGCAGTACTTC.